This passage covers 10 T cell receptor beta chains from one sample sequenced in a study of tumor and adjacent non-tumor tissue in lung cancer. TCRbeta libraries were built with three rounds of nested PCR, modified from ARM-PCR. Each CDR3 protein gets one entry after TCRdb re-called the multiplex PCR reads with MiXCR. In the table there are about 67,000 distinct CDR3 sequences, 75% to 85% of which are singletons. RNA was extracted from bulk tissue without any cell sorting. Distant lung tissue was collected more than 3 cm away from the tumor edge. The sequenced sample was distant non-tumor lung tissue. These receptors were obtained from a man aged 60 to 69 with non-small cell lung cancer.

Note on this clonotype: A read error may produce the germline difference seen at one junction end. The V and J genes are TRBV29-1 and TRBJ2-1; possible D gene TRBD2, 5 bases. The CDR3 extends over 13 amino acids. Germline assignment: CDR1 SQVTM and CDR2 ANQGSEA. The CDR3 DNA sequence: TGCGGCGCGCGGGCGCAACAAGGGAATGAGCAGTCCTTC. Its translation is CGARAQQGNEQSF.

As to this clonotype: Without the conserved terminal phenylalanine or tryptophan, this CDR3 likely stems from a read error. The gene calls are TRBV5-4 and TRBJ1-2; D is unclear. Trimming removed 1 base from V and 3 bases from J, with 10 bases in between. The CDR3 consists of 14 residues. Germline V CDR1 and CDR2: SGHNT, YYREEE (reference sequence). The CDR3 nucleotides are TGTGCCAGCAGCTTGATGCGTGGGGACTATGGCTACACCTTA. Translation: CASSLMRGDYGYTL.

This chain connects TRBV28 to TRBJ1-2; no definite D call. V gave up 5 bases and J gave up 6 bases, with 16 bases separating them. The CDR3 length is 14 residues. Germline assignment: CDR1 MDHEN and CDR2 SYDVKM. The CDR3 region is CASSPLCAKNGYTF. The CDR3 DNA reads TGTGCCAGCAGTCCACTATGTGCCAAAAATGGCTACACCTTC.

On this clonotype: The junction departs from germline at one end; a sequencing error may be responsible. This chain uses TRBV14 with TRBJ2-3; a weak D match, TRBD1 (5 bases). The CDR3 runs to 18 residues. Germline V CDR1 and CDR2: SGHDN, FVKESK. CDR3 amino acids: CASSQMGLEVADTNTQYF. In nucleotides, the CDR3 is TGTGCCAGCAGCCAAATGGGGCTTGAAGTCGCAGACACAAATACGCAGTATTTT.

J is TRBJ2-2 and V is TRBV10-3; TRBD1 matches at 7 bases. The CDR3 length is 17 residues. Germline CDR1 ENHRY, CDR2 SYGVKD. The trim removed 1 base at V and 9 bases at J, leaving 14 bases unmatched. In DNA form, the CDR3 reads TGTGCCATCAGTGAGTTCCGGACAGGCTCAGGGTCCCGGGAGCTGTTTTTT. Translation: CAISEFRTGSGSRELFF.

As for this clonotype: Its ends do not fully match the called genes, so a read error is possible. Here the CDR3 DNA reads TGTACCAGCAGCTTAGGGACCGGGGAGCGGTTTTTT. Translating gives CTSSLGTGERFF. The V gene is TRBV7-9, the J gene TRBJ2-2; D tentatively fits TRBD1 or TRBD2 (5 bases each). Germline V gene lookup returns CDR1 SEHNR and CDR2 FQNEAQ (reference sequence). This CDR3 region has 12 residues. The variable domain in full, with the rest retrieved from reference TRBV7-9 and TRBJ2-2, is DTGVSQNPRHKITKRGQNVTFRCDPISEHNRLYWYRQTLGQGPEFLTYFQNEAQLEKSRLLSDRFSAERPKGSFSTLEIQRTEQGDSAMYLCTSSLGTGERFFGEGSRLTVL.

A word on this clonotype: One junction end does not reproduce the germline sequence, and a read error may be involved. This chain joins TRBV6-1 and TRBJ2-2, with D perhaps TRBD2 (5 bases). Germline V gives CDR1 MNHNS, CDR2 SASEGT. The CDR3 extends over 15 amino acids. CDR3 loop: CASSEYTSNTGELFF. CDR3 DNA: TGTGCCAGCAGTGAATACACATCGAACACCGGGGAGTTGTTTTTT.

V gene TRBV6-2 or TRBV6-3 combines with J gene TRBJ2-3; either TRBD1 or TRBD2 may supply D (5 bases each). Germline V gene data show CDR1 as MNHEY and CDR2 as SVGEGT. The CDR3 sequence is 17 residues long. The V and J ends lost 3 bases and 4 bases respectively, with 20 bases between them. In DNA, the CDR3 is TGTGCCAGCAGTTATAAGGGAATCCGGGGCAGCGCAGATACGCAGTATTTT. It is translated as CASSYKGIRGSADTQYF.

By its share, this clonotype is medium-sized. This sequence joins TRBV29-1 and TRBJ1-1, with a weak D call TRBD1 (5 bases). The germline V gene has CDR1 SQVTM and CDR2 ANQGSEA. This CDR3 is 13 amino acids long. V shed 6 bases and J shed 1 base, with 12 bases lying between them. CDR3: CSVKGVGNTEAFF. The CDR3 nucleotides are TGCAGCGTGAAAGGGGTGGGGAACACTGAAGCTTTCTTT.

Worth noting for this clonotype: One end of the junction is discordant with germline, which a read error may explain. The chain carries TRBV29-1 and TRBJ1-2, with D uncertain. Germline-derived CDR1 and CDR2 are SQVTM and ANQGSEA. The CDR3 covers 13 residues. The CDR3 loop is CSVTGVPYLGYIF. CDR3 nucleotides: TGCAGCGTGACCGGGGTCCCTTACCTTGGCTACATCTTC.